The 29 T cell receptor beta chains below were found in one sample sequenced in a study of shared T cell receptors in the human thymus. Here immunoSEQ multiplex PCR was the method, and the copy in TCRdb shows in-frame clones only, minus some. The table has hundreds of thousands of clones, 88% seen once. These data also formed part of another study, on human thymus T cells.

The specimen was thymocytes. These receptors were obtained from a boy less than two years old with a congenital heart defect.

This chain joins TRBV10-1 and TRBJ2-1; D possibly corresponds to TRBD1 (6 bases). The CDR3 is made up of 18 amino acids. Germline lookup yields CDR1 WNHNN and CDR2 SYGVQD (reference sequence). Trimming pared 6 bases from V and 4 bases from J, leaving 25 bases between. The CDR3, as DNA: TGCGCCAGCAGCCGTTGGACAGCCCAGCCGACTACTTACAATGAGCAGTTCTTC. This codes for CASSRWTAQPTTYNEQFF.

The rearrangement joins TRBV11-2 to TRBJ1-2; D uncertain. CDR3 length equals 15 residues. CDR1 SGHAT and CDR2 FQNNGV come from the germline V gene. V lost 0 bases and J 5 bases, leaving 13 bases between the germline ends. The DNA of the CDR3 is TGTGCCAGCAGCTTAGACGCCCCCGCGGGATATGGCTACACCTTC. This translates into CASSLDAPAGYGYTF.

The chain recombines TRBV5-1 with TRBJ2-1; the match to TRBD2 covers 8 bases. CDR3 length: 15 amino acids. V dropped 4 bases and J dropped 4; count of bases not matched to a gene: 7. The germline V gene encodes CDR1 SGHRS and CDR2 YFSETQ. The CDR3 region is CASSPEVAGYNEQFF. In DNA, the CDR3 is TGCGCCAGCAGCCCGGAGGTAGCGGGATACAATGAGCAGTTCTTC.

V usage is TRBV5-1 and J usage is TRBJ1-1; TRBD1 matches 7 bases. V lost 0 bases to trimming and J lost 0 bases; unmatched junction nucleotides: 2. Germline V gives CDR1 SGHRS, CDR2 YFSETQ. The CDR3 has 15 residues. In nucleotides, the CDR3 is TGCGCCAGCAGCTTGGGGGGACAGATGAACACTGAAGCTTTCTTT. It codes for CASSLGGQMNTEAFF. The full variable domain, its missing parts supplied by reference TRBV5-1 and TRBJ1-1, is KAGVTQTPRYLIKTRGQQVTLSCSPISGHRSVSWYQQTPGQGLQFLFEYFSETQRNKGNFPGRFSGRQFSNSRSEMNVSTLELGDSALYLCASSLGGQMNTEAFFGQGTRLTVV.

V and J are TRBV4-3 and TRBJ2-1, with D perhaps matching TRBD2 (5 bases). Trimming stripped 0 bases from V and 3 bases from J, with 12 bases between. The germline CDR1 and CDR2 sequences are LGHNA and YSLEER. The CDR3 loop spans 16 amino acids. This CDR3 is CASSQDRSEGYNEQFF. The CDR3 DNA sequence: TGCGCCAGCAGCCAAGATCGATCCGAGGGCTACAATGAGCAGTTCTTC.

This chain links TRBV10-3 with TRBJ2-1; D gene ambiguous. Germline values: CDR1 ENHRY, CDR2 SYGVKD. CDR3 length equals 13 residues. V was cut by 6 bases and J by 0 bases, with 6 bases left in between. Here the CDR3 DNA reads TGTGCCATCAGCCTGAGCTCCTACAATGAGCAGTTCTTC. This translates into CAISLSSYNEQFF.

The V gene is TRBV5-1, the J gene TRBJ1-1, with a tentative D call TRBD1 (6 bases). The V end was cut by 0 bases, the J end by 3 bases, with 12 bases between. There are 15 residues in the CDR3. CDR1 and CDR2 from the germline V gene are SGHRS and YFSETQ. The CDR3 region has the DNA TGCGCCAGCAGCTTGGGGTGGGGGCAGGACACTGAAGCTTTCTTT. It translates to CASSLGWGQDTEAFF.

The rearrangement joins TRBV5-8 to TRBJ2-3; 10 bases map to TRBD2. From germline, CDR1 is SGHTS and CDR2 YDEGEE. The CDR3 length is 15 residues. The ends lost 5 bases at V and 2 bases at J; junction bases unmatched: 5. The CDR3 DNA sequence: TGTGCCAGCAGTTTTAGCGGGAGGCCCACAGATACGCAGTATTTT. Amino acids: CASSFSGRPTDTQYF.

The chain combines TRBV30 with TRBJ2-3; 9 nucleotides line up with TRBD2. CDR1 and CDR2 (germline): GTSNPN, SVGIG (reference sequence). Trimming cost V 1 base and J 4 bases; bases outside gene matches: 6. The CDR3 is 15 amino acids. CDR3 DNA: TGTGCCTGGAGTGCCGTAGCGGGAGCCCCAGATACGCAGTATTTT. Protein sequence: CAWSAVAGAPDTQYF.

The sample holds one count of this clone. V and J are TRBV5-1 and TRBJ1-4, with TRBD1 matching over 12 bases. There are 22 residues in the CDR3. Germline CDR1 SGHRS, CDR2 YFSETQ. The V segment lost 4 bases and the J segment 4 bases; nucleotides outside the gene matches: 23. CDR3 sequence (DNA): TGCGCCAGCAGCCGAAAGGGACAGGGGGCCTTTGGTGATCCTGAAGGTAATGAAAAACTGTTTTTT. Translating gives CASSRKGQGAFGDPEGNEKLFF.

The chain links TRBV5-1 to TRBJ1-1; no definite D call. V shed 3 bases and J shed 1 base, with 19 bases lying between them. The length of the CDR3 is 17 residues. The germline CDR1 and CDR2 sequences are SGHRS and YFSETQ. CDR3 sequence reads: CASSWAAGLGGNTEAFF. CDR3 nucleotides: TGCGCCAGCAGCTGGGCAGCAGGCCTGGGTGGGAACACTGAAGCTTTCTTT.

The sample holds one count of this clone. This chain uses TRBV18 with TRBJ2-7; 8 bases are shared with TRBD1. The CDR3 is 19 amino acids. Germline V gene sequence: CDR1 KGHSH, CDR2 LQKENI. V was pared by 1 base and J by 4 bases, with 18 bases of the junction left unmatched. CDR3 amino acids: CASSPQDRVPPTGFYEQYF. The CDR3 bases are TGTGCCAGCTCACCACAGGACAGGGTTCCCCCAACGGGCTTTTACGAGCAGTACTTC.

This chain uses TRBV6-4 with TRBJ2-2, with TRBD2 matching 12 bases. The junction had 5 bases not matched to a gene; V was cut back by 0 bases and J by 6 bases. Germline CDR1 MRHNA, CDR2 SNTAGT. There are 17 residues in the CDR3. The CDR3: CASSDSWGTSGPGELFF. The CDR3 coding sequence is TGTGCCAGCAGTGACTCCTGGGGGACTAGCGGGCCCGGGGAGCTGTTTTTT.

The CDR3 loop reads CASAPSPGQRNLAGEDPRTDTQYF. The CDR3 bases are TGTGCTAGTGCCCCATCGCCGGGACAGAGAAATCTAGCGGGAGAGGACCCTCGCACAGATACGCAGTATTTT. The genes are TRBV12-5 and TRBJ2-3; 10 positions match TRBD2. Trimming took 7 bases from V and 1 from J; bases not matched to a gene: 32. Germline V CDR1 and CDR2: LGHNT, FRNRAP. This CDR3 has 24 residues.

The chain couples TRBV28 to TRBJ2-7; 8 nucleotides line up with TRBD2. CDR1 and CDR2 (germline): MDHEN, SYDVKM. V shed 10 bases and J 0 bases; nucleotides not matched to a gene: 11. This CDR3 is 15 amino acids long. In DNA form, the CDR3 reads TGTGCCACCCGACCCTGGCGGGAGGTCTCCTACGAGCAGTACTTC. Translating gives CATRPWREVSYEQYF. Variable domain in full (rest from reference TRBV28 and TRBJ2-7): DVKVTQSSRYLVKRTGEKVFLECVQDMDHENMFWYRQDPGLGLRLIYFSYDVKMKEKGDIPEGYSVSREKKERFSLILESASTNQTSMYLCATRPWREVSYEQYFGPGTRLTVT.

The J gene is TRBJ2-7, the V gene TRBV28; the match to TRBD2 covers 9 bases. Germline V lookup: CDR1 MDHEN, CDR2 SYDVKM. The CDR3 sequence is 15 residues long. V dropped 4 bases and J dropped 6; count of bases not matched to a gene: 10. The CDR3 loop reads CASSSAAGGPLEQYF. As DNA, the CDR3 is TGTGCCAGCAGTTCCGCAGCGGGAGGACCTCTCGAGCAGTACTTC.

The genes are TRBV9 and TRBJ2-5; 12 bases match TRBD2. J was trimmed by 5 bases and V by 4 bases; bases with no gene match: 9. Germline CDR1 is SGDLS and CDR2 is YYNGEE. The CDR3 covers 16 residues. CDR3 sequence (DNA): TGTGCCAGCAGCACCCGTGCGACTAGCGGGAGTGAGACCCAGTACTTC. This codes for CASSTRATSGSETQYF.

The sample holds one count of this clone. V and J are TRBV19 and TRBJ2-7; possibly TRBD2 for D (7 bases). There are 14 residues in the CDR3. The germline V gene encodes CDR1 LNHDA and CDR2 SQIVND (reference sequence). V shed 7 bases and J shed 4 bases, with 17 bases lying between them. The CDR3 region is CASTLVGGQYEQYF. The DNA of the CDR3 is TGTGCCAGTACCCTCGTGGGGGGGCAATACGAGCAGTACTTC. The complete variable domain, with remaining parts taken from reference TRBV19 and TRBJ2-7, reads DGGITQSPKYLFRKEGQNVTLSCEQNLNHDAMYWYRQDPGQGLRLIYYSQIVNDFQKGDIAEGYSVSREKKESFPLTVTSAQKNPTAFYLCASTLVGGQYEQYFGPGTRLTVT.

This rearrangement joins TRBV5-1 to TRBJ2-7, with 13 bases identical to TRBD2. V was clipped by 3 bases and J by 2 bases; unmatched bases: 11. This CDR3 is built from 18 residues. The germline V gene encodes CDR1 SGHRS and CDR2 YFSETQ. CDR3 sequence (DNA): TGCGCCAGCAGCTCCCCTCCGACTAGCGGGAGGCAGACCTACGAGCAGTACTTC. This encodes CASSSPPTSGRQTYEQYF.

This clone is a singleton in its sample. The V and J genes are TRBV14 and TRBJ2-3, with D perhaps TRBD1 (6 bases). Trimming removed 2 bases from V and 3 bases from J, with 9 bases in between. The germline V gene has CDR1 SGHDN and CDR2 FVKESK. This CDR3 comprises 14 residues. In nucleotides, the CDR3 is TGTGCCAGCAGCCAAAAGGGGGAGACAGATACGCAGTATTTT. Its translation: CASSQKGETDTQYF.

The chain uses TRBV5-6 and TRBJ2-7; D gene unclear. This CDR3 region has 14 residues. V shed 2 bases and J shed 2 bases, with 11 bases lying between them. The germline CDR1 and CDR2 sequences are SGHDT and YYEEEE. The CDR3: CASSFGLVAYEQYF. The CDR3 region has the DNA TGTGCCAGCAGCTTTGGTCTAGTTGCCTACGAGCAGTACTTC.

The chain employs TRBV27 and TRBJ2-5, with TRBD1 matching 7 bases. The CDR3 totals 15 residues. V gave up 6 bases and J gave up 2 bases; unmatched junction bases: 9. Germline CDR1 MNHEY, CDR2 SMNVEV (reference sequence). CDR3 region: CASRPGTDLQETQYF. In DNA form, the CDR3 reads TGTGCCAGCAGGCCCGGGACAGACCTTCAAGAGACCCAGTACTTC.

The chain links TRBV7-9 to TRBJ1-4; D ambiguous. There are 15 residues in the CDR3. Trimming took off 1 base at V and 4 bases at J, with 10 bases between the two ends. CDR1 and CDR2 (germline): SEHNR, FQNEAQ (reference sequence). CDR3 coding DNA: TGTGCCAGCAGCTTAGTAGAGGCTGGTAATGAAAAACTGTTTTTT. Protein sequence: CASSLVEAGNEKLFF.

This chain's CDR3 is CASSPPGGRGYGYTF. The CDR3 DNA follows: TGTGCCAGCAGCCCGCCCGGGGGGCGAGGGTATGGCTACACCTTC. The chain joins TRBV14 to TRBJ1-2, with TRBD1 as a possible D gene (6 bases). This CDR3 is built from 15 residues. Trimming removed 4 bases at V and 5 bases at J, with 17 bases between. Germline CDR1 and CDR2: SGHDN and FVKESK. The entire variable domain, with the rest obtained from reference TRBV14 and TRBJ1-2, is as follows: EAGVTQFPSHSVIEKGQTVTLRCDPISGHDNLYWYRRVMGKEIKFLLHFVKESKQDESGMPNNRFLAERTGGTYSTLKVQPAELEDSGVYFCASSPPGGRGYGYTFGSGTRLTVV.

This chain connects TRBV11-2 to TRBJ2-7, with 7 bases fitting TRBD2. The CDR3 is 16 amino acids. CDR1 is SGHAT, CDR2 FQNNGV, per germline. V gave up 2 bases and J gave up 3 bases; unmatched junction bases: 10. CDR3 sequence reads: CASSLPTSSNVYEQYF. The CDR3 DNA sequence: TGTGCCAGCAGCTTACCGACTAGCTCAAACGTCTACGAGCAGTACTTC.

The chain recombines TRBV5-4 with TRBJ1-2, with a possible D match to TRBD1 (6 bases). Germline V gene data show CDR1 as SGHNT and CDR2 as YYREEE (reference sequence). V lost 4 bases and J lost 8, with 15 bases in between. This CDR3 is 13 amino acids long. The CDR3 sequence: CASSQIKGGGYTF. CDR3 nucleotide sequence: TGTGCCAGCAGCCAAATCAAGGGGGGGGGCTACACCTTC. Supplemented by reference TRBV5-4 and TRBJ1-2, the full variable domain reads ETGVTQSPTHLIKTRGQQVTLRCSSQSGHNTVSWYQQALGQGPQFIFQYYREEENGRGNFPPRFSGLQFPNYSSELNVNALELDDSALYLCASSQIKGGGYTFGSGTRLTVV.

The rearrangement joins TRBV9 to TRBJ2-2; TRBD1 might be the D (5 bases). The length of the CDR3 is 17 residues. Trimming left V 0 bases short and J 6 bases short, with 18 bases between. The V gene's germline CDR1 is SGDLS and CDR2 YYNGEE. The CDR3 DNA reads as TGTGCCAGCAGCGTAGAACCGGCCGGACATTTTTCCGGGGAGCTGTTTTTT. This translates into CASSVEPAGHFSGELFF.

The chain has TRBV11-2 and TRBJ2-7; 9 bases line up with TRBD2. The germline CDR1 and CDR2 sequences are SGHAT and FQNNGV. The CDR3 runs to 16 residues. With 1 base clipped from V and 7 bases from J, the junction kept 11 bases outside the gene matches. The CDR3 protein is CASSLVGLAGTGEQYF. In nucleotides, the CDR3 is TGTGCCAGCAGCTTAGTGGGGCTAGCGGGAACAGGGGAGCAGTACTTC. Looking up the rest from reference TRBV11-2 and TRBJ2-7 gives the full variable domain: EAGVAQSPRYKIIEKRQSVAFWCNPISGHATLYWYQQILGQGPKLLIQFQNNGVVDDSQLPKDRFSAERLKGVDSTLKIQPAKLEDSAVYLCASSLVGLAGTGEQYFGPGTRLTVT.

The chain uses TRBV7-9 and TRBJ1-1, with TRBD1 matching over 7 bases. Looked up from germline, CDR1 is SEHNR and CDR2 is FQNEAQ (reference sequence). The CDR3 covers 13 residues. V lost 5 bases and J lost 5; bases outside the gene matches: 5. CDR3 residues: CASSTDRITEAFF. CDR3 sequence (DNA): TGTGCCAGCAGCACGGACAGGATTACTGAAGCTTTCTTT.